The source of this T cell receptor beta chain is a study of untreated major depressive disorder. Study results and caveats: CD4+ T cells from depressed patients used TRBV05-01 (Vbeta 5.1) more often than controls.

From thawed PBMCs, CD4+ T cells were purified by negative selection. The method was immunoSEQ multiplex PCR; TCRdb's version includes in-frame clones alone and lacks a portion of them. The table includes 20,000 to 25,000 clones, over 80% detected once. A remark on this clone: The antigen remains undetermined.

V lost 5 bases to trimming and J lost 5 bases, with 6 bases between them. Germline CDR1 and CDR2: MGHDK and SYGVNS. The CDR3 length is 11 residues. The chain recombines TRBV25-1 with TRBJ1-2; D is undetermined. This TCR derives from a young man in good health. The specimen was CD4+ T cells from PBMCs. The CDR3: CASSIGYGYTF. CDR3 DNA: TGTGCCAGCAGTATCGGGTATGGCTACACCTTC.